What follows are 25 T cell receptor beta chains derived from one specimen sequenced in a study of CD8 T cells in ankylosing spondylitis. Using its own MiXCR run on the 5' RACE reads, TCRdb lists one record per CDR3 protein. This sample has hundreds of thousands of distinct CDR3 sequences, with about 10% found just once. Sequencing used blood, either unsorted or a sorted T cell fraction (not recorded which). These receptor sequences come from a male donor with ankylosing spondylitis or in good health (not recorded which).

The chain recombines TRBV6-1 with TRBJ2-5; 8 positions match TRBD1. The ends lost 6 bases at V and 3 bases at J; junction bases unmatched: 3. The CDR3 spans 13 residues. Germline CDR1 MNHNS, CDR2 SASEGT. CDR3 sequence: CASRLQGEETQYF. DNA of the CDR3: TGTGCCAGCAGACTACAGGGGGAAGAGACCCAGTACTTC.

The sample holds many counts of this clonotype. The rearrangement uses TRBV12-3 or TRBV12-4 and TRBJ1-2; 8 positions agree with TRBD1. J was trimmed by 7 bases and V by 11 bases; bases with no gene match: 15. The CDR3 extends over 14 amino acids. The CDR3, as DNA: TGTGCCTCAACCCTCGGACAGGGTATAGGTGGCTACACCTTC. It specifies CASTLGQGIGGYTF.

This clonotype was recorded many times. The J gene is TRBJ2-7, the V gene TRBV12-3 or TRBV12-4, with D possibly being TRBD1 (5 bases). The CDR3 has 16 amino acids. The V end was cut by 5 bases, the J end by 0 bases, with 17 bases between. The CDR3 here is CASSHSQGVPSYEQYF. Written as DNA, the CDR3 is TGTGCCAGCAGTCATTCTCAAGGGGTCCCCTCCTACGAGCAGTACTTC.

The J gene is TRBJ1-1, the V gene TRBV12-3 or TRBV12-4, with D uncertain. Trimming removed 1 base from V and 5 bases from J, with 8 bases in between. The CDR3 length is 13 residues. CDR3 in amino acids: CASSLVDGTEAFF. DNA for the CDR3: TGTGCCAGCAGTTTAGTGGACGGGACTGAAGCTTTCTTT.

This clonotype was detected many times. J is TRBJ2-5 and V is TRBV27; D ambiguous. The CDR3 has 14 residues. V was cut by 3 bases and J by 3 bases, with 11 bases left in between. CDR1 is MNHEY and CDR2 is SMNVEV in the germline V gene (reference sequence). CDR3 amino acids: CASSFRQPEETQYF. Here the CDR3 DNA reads TGTGCCAGCAGTTTCCGCCAGCCGGAAGAGACCCAGTACTTC.

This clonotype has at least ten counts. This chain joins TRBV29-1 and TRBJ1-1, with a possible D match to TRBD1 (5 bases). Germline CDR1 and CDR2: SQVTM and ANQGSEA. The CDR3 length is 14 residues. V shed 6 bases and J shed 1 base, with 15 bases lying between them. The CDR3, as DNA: TGCAGCGTGAGCCGGGACGCAGAGAACACTGAAGCTTTCTTT. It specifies CSVSRDAENTEAFF.

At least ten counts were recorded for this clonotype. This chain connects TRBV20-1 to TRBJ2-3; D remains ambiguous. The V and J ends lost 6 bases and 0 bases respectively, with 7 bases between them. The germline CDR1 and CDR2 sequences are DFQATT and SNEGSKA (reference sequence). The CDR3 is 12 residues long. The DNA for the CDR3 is TGCAGTGCCAGAACTAGCACAGATACGCAGTATTTT. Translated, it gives CSARTSTDTQYF.

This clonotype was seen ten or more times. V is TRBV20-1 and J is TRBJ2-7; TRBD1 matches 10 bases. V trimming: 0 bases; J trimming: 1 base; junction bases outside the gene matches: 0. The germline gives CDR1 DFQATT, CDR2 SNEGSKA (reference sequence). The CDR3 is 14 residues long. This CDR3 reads CSAREDRGSYEQYF. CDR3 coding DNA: TGCAGTGCTAGAGAGGACAGGGGGTCCTACGAGCAGTACTTC.

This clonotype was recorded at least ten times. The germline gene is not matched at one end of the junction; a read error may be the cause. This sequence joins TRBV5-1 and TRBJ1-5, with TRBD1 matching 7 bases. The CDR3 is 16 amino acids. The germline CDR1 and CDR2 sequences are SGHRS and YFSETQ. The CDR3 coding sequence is TGCGCCAGCAACTTGGGGGTGACAGGGAGCAATCAGCCCCAGCATTTT. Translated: CASNLGVTGSNQPQHF.

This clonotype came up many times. The CDR3 coding sequence is TGCAGCGTTGAAGCACCAGGAGGAGCCAAAAACATTCAGTACTTC. Translated, it gives CSVEAPGGAKNIQYF. This chain uses TRBV29-1 with TRBJ2-4; TRBD2 is a possible D gene (5 bases). From germline, CDR1 is SQVTM and CDR2 ANQGSEA. Between the trimmed V and J ends, which lost 1 base and 0 bases, there was a span of 10 bases. The CDR3 has 15 amino acids. Variable domain in full (rest from reference TRBV29-1 and TRBJ2-4): SAVISQKPSRDICQRGTSLTIQCQVDSQVTMMFWYRQQPGQSLTLIATANQGSEATYESGFVIDKFPISRPNLTFSTLTVSNMSPEDSSIYLCSVEAPGGAKNIQYFGAGTRLSVL.

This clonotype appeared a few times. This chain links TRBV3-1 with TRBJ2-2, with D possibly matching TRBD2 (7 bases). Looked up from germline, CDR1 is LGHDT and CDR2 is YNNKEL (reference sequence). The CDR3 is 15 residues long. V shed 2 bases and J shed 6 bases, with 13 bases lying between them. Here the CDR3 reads CASSQRGALAGELFF. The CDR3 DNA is TGTGCCAGCAGCCAACGGGGGGCCCTTGCCGGGGAGCTGTTTTTT.

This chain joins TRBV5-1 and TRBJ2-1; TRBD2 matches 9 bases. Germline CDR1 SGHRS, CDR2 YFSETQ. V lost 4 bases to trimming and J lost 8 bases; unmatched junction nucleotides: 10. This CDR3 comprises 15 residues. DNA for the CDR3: TGCGCCAGCAGCCTATCTGGCGGGGGGGCCTATGAGCAGTTCTTC. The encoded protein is CASSLSGGGAYEQFF.

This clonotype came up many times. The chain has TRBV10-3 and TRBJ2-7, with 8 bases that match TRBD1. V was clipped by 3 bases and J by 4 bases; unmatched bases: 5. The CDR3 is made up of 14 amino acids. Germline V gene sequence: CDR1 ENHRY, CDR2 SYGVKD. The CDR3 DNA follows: TGTGCCATCAGTGACTCAGGGGGCATTTACGAGCAGTACTTC. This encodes CAISDSGGIYEQYF.

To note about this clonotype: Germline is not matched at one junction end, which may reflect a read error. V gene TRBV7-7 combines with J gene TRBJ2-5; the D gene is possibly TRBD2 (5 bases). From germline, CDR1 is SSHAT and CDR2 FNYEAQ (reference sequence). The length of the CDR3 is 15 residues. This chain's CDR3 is CASSLVDGERETQYF. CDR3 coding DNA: TGTGCTAGCAGCTTAGTTGATGGGGAGAGAGAGACCCAGTACTTC.

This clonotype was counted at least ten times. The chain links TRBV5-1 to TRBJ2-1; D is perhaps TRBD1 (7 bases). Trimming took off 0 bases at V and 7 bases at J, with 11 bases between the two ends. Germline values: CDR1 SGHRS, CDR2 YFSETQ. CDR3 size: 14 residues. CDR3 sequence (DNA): TGCGCCAGCAGCTTGGGGGCAGGGGGGAATGAGCAGTTCTTC. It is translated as CASSLGAGGNEQFF. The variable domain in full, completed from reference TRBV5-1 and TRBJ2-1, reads KAGVTQTPRYLIKTRGQQVTLSCSPISGHRSVSWYQQTPGQGLQFLFEYFSETQRNKGNFPGRFSGRQFSNSRSEMNVSTLELGDSALYLCASSLGAGGNEQFFGPGTRLTVL.

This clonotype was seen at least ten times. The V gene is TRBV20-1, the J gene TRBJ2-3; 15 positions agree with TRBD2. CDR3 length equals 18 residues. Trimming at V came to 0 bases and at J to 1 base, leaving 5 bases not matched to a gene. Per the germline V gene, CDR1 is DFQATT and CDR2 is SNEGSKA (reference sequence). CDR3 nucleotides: TGCAGTGCTAGAGATCGGACTAGCGGGGGGGCCGGCACAGATACGCAGTATTTT. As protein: CSARDRTSGGAGTDTQYF.

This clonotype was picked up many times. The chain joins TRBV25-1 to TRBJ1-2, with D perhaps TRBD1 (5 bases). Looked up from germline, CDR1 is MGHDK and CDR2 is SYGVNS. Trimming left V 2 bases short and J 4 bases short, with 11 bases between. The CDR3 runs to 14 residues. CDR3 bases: TGTGCCAGCAGTGAAGGGGCCAGCCGCTATGGCTACACCTTC. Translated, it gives CASSEGASRYGYTF.

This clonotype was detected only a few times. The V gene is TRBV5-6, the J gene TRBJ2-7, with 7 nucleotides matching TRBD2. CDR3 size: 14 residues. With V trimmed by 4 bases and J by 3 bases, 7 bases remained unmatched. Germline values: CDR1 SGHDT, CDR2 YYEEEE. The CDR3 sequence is CASSPLAEVYEQYF. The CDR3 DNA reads TGTGCCAGCAGCCCCCTAGCGGAGGTCTACGAGCAGTACTTC.

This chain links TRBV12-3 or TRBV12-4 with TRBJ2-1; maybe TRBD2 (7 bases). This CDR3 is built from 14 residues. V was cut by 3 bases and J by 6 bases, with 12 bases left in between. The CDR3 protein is CASSFIRGGNEQFF. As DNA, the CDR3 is TGTGCCAGCAGTTTCATTAGGGGGGGCAATGAGCAGTTCTTC.

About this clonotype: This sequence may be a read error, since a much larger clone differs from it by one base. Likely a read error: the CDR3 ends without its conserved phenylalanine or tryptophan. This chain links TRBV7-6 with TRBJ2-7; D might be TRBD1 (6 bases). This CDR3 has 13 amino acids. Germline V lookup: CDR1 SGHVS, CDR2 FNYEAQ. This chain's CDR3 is CASSIGQTYVQYI. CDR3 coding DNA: TGTGCCAGCAGCATCGGACAGACCTACGTGCAGTACATC.

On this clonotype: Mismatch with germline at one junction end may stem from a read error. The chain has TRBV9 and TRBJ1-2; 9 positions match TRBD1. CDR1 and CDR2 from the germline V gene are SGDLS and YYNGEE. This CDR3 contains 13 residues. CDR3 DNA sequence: TGTGCCAGCAGCGCCTGGACAGGGGATGGCGACACCTTC. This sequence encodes CASSAWTGDGDTF. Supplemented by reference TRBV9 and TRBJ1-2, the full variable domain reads DSGVTQTPKHLITATGQRVTLRCSPRSGDLSVYWYQQSLDQGLQFLIQYYNGEERAKGNILERFSAQQFPDLHSELNLSSLELGDSALYFCASSAWTGDGDTFGSGTRLTVV.

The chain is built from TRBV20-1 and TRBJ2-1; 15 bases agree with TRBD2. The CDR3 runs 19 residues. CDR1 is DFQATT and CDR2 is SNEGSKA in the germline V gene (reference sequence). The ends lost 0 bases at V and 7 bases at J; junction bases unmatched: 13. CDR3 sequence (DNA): TGCAGTGCTAGAGATAGGAGGGGACTAGCGGGGGGCAGTGGGAATGAGCAGTTCTTC. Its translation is CSARDRRGLAGGSGNEQFF.

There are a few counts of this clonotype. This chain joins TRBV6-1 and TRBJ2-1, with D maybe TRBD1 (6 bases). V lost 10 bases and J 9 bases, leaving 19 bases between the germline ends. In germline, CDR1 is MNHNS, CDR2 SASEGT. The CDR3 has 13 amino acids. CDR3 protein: CATYLPGHVEQFF. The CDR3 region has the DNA TGTGCCACCTATCTCCCGGGACATGTTGAGCAGTTCTTC.

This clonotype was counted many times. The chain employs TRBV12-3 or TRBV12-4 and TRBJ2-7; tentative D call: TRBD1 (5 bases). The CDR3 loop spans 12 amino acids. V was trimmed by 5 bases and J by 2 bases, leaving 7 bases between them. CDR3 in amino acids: CASSPGTYEQYF. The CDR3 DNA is TGTGCCAGCAGTCCAGGGACCTACGAGCAGTACTTC.

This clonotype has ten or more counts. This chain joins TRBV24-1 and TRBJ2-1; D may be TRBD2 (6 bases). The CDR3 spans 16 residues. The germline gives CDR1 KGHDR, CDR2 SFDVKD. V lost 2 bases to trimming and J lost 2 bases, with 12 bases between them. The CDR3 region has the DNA TGTGCCACCAGTGATTCCGTCAGCGGGCCCTACAATGAGCAGTTCTTC. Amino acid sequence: CATSDSVSGPYNEQFF.